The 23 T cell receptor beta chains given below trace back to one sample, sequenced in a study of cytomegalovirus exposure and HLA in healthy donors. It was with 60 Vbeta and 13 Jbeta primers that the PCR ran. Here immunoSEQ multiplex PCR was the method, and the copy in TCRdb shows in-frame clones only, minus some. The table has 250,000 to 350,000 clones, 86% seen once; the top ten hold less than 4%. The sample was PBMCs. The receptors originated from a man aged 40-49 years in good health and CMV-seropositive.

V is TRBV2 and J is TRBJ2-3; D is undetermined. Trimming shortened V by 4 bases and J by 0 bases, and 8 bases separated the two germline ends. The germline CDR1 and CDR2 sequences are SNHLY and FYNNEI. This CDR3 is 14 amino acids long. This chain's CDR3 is CASSASSSTDTQYF. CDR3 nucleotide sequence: TGTGCCAGCAGTGCCTCTTCTAGCACAGATACGCAGTATTTT.

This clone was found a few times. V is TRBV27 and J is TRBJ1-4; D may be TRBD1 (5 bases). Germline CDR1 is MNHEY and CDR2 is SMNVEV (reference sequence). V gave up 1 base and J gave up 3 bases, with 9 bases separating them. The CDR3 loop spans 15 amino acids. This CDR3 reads CASSLWAGPNEKLFF. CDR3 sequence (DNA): TGTGCCAGCAGTTTATGGGCAGGGCCTAATGAAAAACTGTTTTTT.

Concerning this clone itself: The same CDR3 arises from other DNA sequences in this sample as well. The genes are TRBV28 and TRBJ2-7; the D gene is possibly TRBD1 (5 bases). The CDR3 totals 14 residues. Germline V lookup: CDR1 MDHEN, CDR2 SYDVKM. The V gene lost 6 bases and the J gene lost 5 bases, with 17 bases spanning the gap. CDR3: CASRLLAGSNEQYF. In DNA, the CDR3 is TGTGCCAGCAGATTACTGGCAGGGTCCAACGAGCAGTACTTC.

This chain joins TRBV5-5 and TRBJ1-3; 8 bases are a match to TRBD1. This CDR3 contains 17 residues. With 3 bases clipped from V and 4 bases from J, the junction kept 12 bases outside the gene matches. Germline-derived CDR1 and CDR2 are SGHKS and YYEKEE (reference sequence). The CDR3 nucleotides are TGTGCCAGCAGCTACCTGATGGACAGGGCGCCCGGAAACACCATATATTTT. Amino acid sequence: CASSYLMDRAPGNTIYF.

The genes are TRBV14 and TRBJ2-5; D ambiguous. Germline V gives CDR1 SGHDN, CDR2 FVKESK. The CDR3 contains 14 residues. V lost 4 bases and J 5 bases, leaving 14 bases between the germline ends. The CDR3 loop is CASSLSESRETQYF. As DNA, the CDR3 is TGTGCCAGCAGCCTATCCGAGAGCCGGGAGACCCAGTACTTC.

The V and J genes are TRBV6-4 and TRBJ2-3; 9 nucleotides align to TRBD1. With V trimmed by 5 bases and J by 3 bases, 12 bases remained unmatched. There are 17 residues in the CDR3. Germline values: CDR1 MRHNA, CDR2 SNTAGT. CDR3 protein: CASSPFSGTGRTDTQYF. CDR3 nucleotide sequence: TGTGCCAGCAGTCCCTTCTCCGGGACAGGGAGGACAGATACGCAGTATTTT.

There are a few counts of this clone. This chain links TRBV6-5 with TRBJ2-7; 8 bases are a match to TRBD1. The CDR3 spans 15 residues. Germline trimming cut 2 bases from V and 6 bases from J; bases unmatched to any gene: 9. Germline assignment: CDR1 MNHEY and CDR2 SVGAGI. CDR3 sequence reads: CASSYTRTGRGEQYF. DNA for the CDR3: TGTGCCAGCAGTTACACCCGGACAGGGAGAGGCGAGCAGTACTTC.

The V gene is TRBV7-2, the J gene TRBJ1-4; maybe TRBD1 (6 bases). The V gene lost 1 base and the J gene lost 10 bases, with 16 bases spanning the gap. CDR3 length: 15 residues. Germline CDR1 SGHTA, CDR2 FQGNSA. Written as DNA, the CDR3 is TGTGCCAGCAGCTTAGATTGGGGGGGCACGACAAAACTGTTTTTT. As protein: CASSLDWGGTTKLFF.

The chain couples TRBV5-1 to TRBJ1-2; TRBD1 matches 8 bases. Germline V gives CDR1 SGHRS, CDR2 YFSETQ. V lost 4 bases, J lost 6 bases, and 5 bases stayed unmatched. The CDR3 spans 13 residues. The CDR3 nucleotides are TGCGCCAGCAGCGAACAGGGGGGGCATGGCTACACCTTC. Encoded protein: CASSEQGGHGYTF. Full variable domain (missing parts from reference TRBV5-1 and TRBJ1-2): KAGVTQTPRYLIKTRGQQVTLSCSPISGHRSVSWYQQTPGQGLQFLFEYFSETQRNKGNFPGRFSGRQFSNSRSEMNVSTLELGDSALYLCASSEQGGHGYTFGSGTRLTVV.

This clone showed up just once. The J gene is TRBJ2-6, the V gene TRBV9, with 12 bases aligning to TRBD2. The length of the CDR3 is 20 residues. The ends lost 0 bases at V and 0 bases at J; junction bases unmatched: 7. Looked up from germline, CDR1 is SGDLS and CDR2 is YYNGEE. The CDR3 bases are TGTGCCAGCAGCGTAGCCCCTCGACTAGCGGGAGCCTCTGGGGCCAACGTCCTGACTTTC. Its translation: CASSVAPRLAGASGANVLTF.

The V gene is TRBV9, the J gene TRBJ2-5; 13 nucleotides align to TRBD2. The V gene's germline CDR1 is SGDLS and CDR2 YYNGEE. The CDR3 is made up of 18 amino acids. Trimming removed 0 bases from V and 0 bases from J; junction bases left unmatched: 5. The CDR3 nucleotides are TGTGCCAGCAGCGTAGGACTAGCGGGAGGACTTTACCAAGAGACCCAGTACTTC. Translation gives CASSVGLAGGLYQETQYF.

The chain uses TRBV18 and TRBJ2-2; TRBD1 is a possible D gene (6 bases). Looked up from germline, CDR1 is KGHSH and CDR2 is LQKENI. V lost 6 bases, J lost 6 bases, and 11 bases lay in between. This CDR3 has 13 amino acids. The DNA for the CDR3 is TGTGCCAGCTCCCGAGAGGGGGCCGGGGAGCTGTTTTTT. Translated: CASSREGAGELFF.

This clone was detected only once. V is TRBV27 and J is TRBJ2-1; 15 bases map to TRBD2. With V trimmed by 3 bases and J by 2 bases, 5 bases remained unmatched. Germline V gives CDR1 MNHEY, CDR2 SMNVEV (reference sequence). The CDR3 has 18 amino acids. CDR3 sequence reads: CASSFRTSGRAAYNEQFF. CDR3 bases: TGTGCCAGCAGTTTCCGGACTAGCGGGAGGGCGGCCTACAATGAGCAGTTCTTC.

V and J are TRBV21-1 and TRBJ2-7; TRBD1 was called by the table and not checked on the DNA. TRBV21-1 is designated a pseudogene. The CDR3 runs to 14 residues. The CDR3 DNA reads TGTGCCAGCATCCCGGACAGGGGGATGTGCGAGCAGTACTTC. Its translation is CASIPDRGMCEQYF.

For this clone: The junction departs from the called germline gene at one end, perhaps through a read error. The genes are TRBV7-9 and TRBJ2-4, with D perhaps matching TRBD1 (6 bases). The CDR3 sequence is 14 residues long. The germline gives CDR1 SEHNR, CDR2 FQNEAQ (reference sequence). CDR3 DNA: TGTTCCAGCAGCTTGGGGGCGGCCAAAAACATTCAGTACTTC. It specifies CSSSLGAAKNIQYF.

The CDR3 DNA reads TGTGCCAGCAGTTCTACGGGATGGGAGCGCAATCAGCCCCAGCATTTT. Encoded protein: CASSSTGWERNQPQHF. The rearrangement uses TRBV27 and TRBJ1-5; D not resolved. Trimming cost V 4 bases and J 2 bases, with 15 bases left between them. CDR1 is MNHEY, CDR2 SMNVEV, per germline (reference sequence). CDR3 length equals 16 residues.

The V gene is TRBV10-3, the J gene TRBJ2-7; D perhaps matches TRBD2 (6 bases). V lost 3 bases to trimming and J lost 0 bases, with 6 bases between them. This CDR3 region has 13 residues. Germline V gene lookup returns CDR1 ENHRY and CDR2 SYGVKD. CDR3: CAISDGSSYEQYF. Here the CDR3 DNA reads TGTGCCATCAGTGACGGGAGCTCCTACGAGCAGTACTTC.

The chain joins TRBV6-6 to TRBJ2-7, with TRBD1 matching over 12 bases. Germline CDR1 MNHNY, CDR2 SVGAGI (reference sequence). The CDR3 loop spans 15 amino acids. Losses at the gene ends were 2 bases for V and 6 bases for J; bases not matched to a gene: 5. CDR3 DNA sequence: TGTGCCAGCAGTTACAAGGGGACAGGGGGCAGCGAGCAGTACTTC. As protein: CASSYKGTGGSEQYF.

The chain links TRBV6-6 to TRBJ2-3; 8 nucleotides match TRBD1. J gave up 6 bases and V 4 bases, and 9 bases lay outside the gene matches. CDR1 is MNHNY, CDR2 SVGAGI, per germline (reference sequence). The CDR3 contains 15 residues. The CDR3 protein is CASSSDRGGGDTQYF. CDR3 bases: TGTGCCAGCAGTTCAGACAGGGGAGGAGGGGATACGCAGTATTTT.

CDR3 bases: TGTGCCAGCAGCCGGGACAGGGGGCAGTTGAACACTGAAGCTTTCTTT. Encoded protein: CASSRDRGQLNTEAFF. V usage is TRBV25-1 and J usage is TRBJ1-1; 12 positions match TRBD1. CDR3 length equals 16 residues. Germline V lookup: CDR1 MGHDK, CDR2 SYGVNS. V lost 6 bases, J lost 0 bases, and 5 bases stayed unmatched.

CDR3 residues: CASSQRRDSDTQYF. DNA of the CDR3: TGCGCCAGCAGCCAAAGGCGGGACTCAGATACGCAGTATTTT. This chain joins TRBV4-1 and TRBJ2-3; a weak D match, TRBD2 (6 bases). This CDR3 region has 14 residues. V dropped 2 bases and J dropped 4 bases, with 10 bases sitting between them. The germline V gene has CDR1 MGHRA and CDR2 YSYEKL.

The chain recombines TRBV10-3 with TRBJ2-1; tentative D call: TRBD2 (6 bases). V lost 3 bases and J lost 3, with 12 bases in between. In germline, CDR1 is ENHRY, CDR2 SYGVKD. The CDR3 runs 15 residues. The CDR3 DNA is TGTGCCATCAGTGAAGACGGGACTTACTACAATGAGCAGTTCTTC. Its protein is CAISEDGTYYNEQFF.

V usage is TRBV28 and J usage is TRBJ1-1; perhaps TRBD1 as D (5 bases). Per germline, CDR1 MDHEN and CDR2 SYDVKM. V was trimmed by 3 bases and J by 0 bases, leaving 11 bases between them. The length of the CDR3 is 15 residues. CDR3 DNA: TGTGCCAGCAGTTTGGCAGGGAATATGAACACTGAAGCTTTCTTT. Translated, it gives CASSLAGNMNTEAFF.